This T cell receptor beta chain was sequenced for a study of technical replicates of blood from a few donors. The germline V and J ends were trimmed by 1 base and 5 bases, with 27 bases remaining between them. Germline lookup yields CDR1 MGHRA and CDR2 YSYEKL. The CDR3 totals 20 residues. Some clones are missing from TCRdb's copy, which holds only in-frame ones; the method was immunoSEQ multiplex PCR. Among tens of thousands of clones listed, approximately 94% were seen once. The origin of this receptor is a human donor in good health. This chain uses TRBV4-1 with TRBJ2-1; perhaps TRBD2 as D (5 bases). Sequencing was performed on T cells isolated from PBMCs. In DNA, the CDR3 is TGCGCCAGCAGCCAAGCTCTGAATTTGGTCCGGCGGGTTCACGACAATGAGCAGTTCTTC. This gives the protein CASSQALNLVRRVHDNEQFF.